This entry features one T cell receptor (beta chain) sequence. What it recognizes is unknown. Some clones are missing from TCRdb's copy, which holds only in-frame ones; the method was immunoSEQ multiplex PCR. Here the sample spans some 190,000 clones, about nine tenths being singletons. The data belong to a study of T cell responses to AZD1222 COVID-19 vaccine. This CDR3 region has 14 residues. Germline V lookup: CDR1 SGHTA, CDR2 FQGTGA. Deletions cut 0 bases from V and 7 bases from J, with 7 bases between. Study results and caveats: Variant regions that are unmutated are reportedly the target of nearly half of spike-specific TCRs. White British people made up most donors, females outnumbered males, and clonal diversity was possibly underestimated. Regions 160-218 and 743-854 dominated among vaccine-associated CD4 TCRs spanning spike. The repertoires were collected only after the peak T cell response.

The sequenced sample was peripheral blood, obtained 28 days after the second AZD1222 dose. The clonotype originates from an adult who received the AZD1222 COVID-19 vaccine. The V and J genes are TRBV7-3 and TRBJ1-6; D perhaps matches TRBD1 (5 bases). For the CDR3, the DNA is TGTGCCAGCAGCTTAACTGCAGGGAATTCACCCCTCCACTTT. Translating it yields CASSLTAGNSPLHF.